Below are 8 T cell receptor beta chains sequenced from a single sample in a study of T cells in Graves' hyperthyroidism and ophthalmopathy (dated by TCRdb to the late 2010s). Library preparation used multiplex PCR. Sequenced using an Illumina HiSeq 2000. The TCR beta CDR3 regions were amplified from RNA transcripts. A first-round RT-PCR of the TCR CDR3 used the HTBI primer set with the Qiagen OneStep RT-PCR kit. The public reads were quality trimmed at Q25 with fastp and then assembled into clones with MiXCR by TCRdb, keeping productive beta chains. Duplicate CDR3 protein sequences are folded into a single record with the most common DNA and genes. This sample is represented by some 620,000 distinct CDR3 sequences; around 15% of them were singletons. The ten largest make up about 3.8% of the sample. Sequenced material: blood. The receptors come from a woman in her twenties or thirties with Graves' hyperthyroidism.

This clonotype was recorded at least ten times. This chain links TRBV6-5 with TRBJ2-7, with 11 bases fitting TRBD2. This CDR3 is built from 13 residues. Germline CDR1 reads MNHEY; CDR2 reads SVGAGI. V lost 7 bases and J lost 5; bases outside the gene matches: 4. For the CDR3, the DNA is TGTGCCAGCAAAGGGACTAGCGGTGACGAGCAGTACTTC. The encoded protein is CASKGTSGDEQYF.

This clonotype was seen just once. The rearrangement joins TRBV10-3 to TRBJ2-1; D ambiguous. Germline loops: CDR1 ENHRY, CDR2 SYGVKD. The length of the CDR3 is 13 residues. The V end lost 6 bases, the J end lost 5 bases, and 11 bases lay between the germline ends. The CDR3 DNA reads as TGTGCCATCAGGGAAATCCTAGACAATGAGCAGTTCTTC. Amino acids: CAIREILDNEQFF.

This clonotype was recorded a few times. The chain uses TRBV7-9 and TRBJ1-5; D is uncertain. The CDR3 contains 17 residues. The germline CDR1 and CDR2 sequences are SEHNR and FQNEAQ (reference sequence). V lost 1 base to trimming and J lost 0 bases, with 13 bases between them. The CDR3 DNA is TGTGCCAGCAGCTTAGAGTCGACCGTCTATAGCAATCAGCCCCAGCATTTT. This codes for CASSLESTVYSNQPQHF.

The V call is TRBV4-1, the J call TRBJ2-3; 7 bases map to TRBD2. The CDR3 runs 13 residues. V was pared by 3 bases and J by 7 bases, with 4 bases of the junction left unmatched. Germline V gives CDR1 MGHRA, CDR2 YSYEKL. The CDR3 loop reads CASSQGRDHTQYF. The CDR3 nucleotides read TGCGCCAGCAGCCAGGGGAGGGATCATACGCAGTATTTT.

Many counts were recorded for this clonotype. The chain is built from TRBV11-3 and TRBJ2-5; D is ambiguous. With 2 bases removed from V and 4 bases from J, the gap between germline ends came to 8 bases. Per germline, CDR1 SGHNT and CDR2 YENEEA. CDR3 length: 13 amino acids. CDR3 sequence (DNA): TGTGCCAGCAGCTTACCCGAAAGAGAGACCCAGTACTTC. As protein: CASSLPERETQYF.

This clonotype was picked up a small number of times. One end of the junction varies from germline; a read error may be responsible. The V call is TRBV6-1, the J call TRBJ1-1; 7 bases agree with TRBD1. The CDR3 is 13 amino acids. The V gene's germline CDR1 is MNHNS and CDR2 SASEGT. The CDR3 DNA sequence: TGTGCCAGCAGTAGGGGGCTGAACACTGGAGCTTTCTTT. The encoded protein is CASSRGLNTGAFF.

This clonotype was seen more than once but under ten times. The chain combines TRBV6-2 or TRBV6-3 with TRBJ1-5; D remains unclear. V gave up 1 base and J gave up 0 bases, with 4 bases separating them. CDR1 is MNHEY and CDR2 is SVGEGT in the germline V gene. The CDR3 is 14 amino acids. The CDR3 nucleotides are TGTGCCAGCAGTTACTTCAATAGCAATCAGCCCCAGCATTTT. Residues: CASSYFNSNQPQHF.

The chain uses TRBV7-2 and TRBJ2-1; 14 nucleotides align to TRBD2. CDR3 size: 16 residues. Germline lookup yields CDR1 SGHTA and CDR2 FQGNSA. V was clipped by 5 bases and J by 6 bases; unmatched bases: 6. The CDR3 DNA follows: TGTGCCAGCAGCGGACGAGGACTAGCGGGGGGCAATGAGCAGTTCTTC. As protein: CASSGRGLAGGNEQFF.